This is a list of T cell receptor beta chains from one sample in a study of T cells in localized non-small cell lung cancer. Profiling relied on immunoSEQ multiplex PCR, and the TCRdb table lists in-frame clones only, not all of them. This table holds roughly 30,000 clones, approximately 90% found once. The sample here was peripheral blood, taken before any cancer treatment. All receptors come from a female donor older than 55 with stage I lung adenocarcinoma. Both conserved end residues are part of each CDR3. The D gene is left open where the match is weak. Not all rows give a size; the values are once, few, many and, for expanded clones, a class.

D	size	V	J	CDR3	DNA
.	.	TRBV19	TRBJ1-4	CASQHVGESEKLFF	TGTGCCAGCCAACATGTAGGGGAGAGTGAAAAACTGTTTTTT
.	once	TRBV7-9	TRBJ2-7	CASSLGSGSLEQYF	TGTGCCAGCAGCTTAGGGTCCGGGAGCCTCGAGCAGTACTTC
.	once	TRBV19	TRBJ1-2	CASRPNGGYGGYTF	TGTGCCAGTAGACCCAACGGAGGGTATGGGGGCTACACCTTC
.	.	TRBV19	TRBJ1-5	CASRAQGYSNQPQHF	TGTGCCAGTAGAGCACAGGGTTATAGCAATCAGCCCCAGCATTTT
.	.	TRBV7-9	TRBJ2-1	CASTVVDEQFF	TGTGCCAGCACGGTCGTGGATGAGCAGTTCTTC
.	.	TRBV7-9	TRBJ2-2	CASSFSTSPSGELFF	TGTGCCAGCAGCTTTTCAACTAGCCCCTCCGGGGAGCTGTTTTTT
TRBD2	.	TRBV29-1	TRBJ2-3	CSAGTSGSDTQYF	TGCAGCGCAGGGACTAGCGGGAGCGATACGCAGTATTTT
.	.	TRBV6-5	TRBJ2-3	CASKGLPPADTQYF	TGTGCCAGCAAGGGACTTCCTCCCGCAGATACGCAGTATTTT
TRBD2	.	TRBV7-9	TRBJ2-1	CASTGGSGHDNEQFF	TGTGCCAGCACCGGGGGGAGCGGGCACGACAATGAGCAGTTCTTC
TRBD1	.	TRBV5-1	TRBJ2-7	CASSLVSPSSGGRNEQYF	TGCGCCAGCAGCTTGGTCTCCCCCTCGTCAGGGGGCCGGAACGAGCAGTACTTC
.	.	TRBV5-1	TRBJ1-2	CASSLGTDYGYTF	TGCGCCAGCAGCTTGGGGACGGATTATGGCTACACCTTC
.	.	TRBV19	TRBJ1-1	CASSIFGWANTEAFF	TGTGCCAGTAGTATATTTGGGTGGGCGAACACTGAAGCTTTCTTT
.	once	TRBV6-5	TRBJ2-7	CASSLGLRDLSYEQYF	TGTGCCAGCAGTTTGGGACTCCGGGACCTATCCTACGAGCAGTACTTC
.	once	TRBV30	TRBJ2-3	CAWSIRGGTDTQYF	TGTGCCTGGAGTATAAGGGGAGGCACAGATACGCAGTATTTT
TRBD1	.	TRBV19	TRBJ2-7	CASSRTGGASYEQYF	TGTGCCAGTAGTCGAACAGGGGGCGCATCCTACGAGCAGTACTTC
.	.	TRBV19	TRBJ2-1	CASRTRWGIDNEQFF	TGTGCCAGTAGGACGCGATGGGGAATCGACAATGAGCAGTTCTTC
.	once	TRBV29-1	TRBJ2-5	CSVEKWETQYF	TGCAGCGTTGAAAAATGGGAGACCCAGTACTTC
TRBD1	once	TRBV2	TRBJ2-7	CASSDLGTVSYEQYF	TGTGCCAGCAGTGATCTCGGGACAGTCTCCTACGAGCAGTACTTC
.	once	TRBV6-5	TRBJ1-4	CASSGMANEKLFF	TGTGCCAGCAGTGGGATGGCTAATGAAAAACTGTTTTTT
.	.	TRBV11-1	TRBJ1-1	CASSLGGYDAFF	TGTGCCAGCAGCTTAGGCGGGTACGACGCTTTCTTT